Below are 31 T cell receptor beta chains sequenced from a single sample in a study of Graves' ophthalmopathy and Graves' hyperthyroidism. The TCR beta CDR3 regions underwent amplification from RNA transcripts. Amplification began with first-round RT-PCR using HTBI primers, then second-round multiplex PCR was performed. MiXCR, run by TCRdb on the multiplex PCR reads, gives a single entry per CDR3 protein. The sample holds 200,000 to 250,000 distinct CDR3 sequences; around 50% are singletons and the top ten take 40% to 55%. The specimen sequenced was peripheral blood. The receptor source for this set is an adult man with Graves' ophthalmopathy.

The chain carries TRBV7-9 and TRBJ2-1; D not resolved. Trimming took off 2 bases at V and 6 bases at J, with 14 bases between the two ends. The CDR3 is 15 residues long. Per the germline V gene, CDR1 is SEHNR and CDR2 is FQNEAQ (reference sequence). The CDR3 coding sequence is TGTGCCAGCAGCTTATCATCCGGATCCCTCAATGAGCAGTTCTTC. This encodes CASSLSSGSLNEQFF.

The gene calls are TRBV7-2 and TRBJ2-5, with D possibly matching TRBD2 (5 bases). The length of the CDR3 is 14 residues. Deletions cut 2 bases from V and 2 bases from J, with 9 bases between. Germline CDR1 SGHTA, CDR2 FQGNSA. Here the CDR3 DNA reads TGTGCCAGCAGCTTACGAGCGGATCAAGAGACCCAGTACTTC. Protein: CASSLRADQETQYF.

CDR3 amino acids: CASSIGNRFDQPQHF. For the CDR3, the DNA is TGTGCCAGCAGTATAGGGAACAGGTTCGATCAGCCCCAGCATTTT. The chain has TRBV12-3 or TRBV12-4 and TRBJ1-5, with D possibly being TRBD1 (5 bases). V was clipped by 5 bases and J by 5 bases, with 16 bases between them. The CDR3 totals 15 residues.

This clonotype showed up just a few times. The gene calls are TRBV20-1 and TRBJ2-7, with 8 bases identical to TRBD1. The CDR3 is 10 residues long. Germline assignment: CDR1 DFQATT and CDR2 SNEGSKA (reference sequence). Trimming removed 6 bases from V and 12 bases from J; junction bases left unmatched: 7. This chain's CDR3 is CSAMDRVPYF. In DNA form, the CDR3 reads TGCAGTGCGATGGACAGGGTTCCGTACTTC.

This clonotype showed up just once. The chain carries TRBV5-6 and TRBJ2-7; 9 nucleotides agree with TRBD2. Germline V lookup: CDR1 SGHDT, CDR2 YYEEEE. The CDR3 runs 15 residues. Trimming took 1 base from V and 0 from J; bases not matched to a gene: 2. This CDR3 reads CASSLPGLASYEQYF. CDR3 sequence (DNA): TGTGCCAGCAGCTTGCCGGGACTAGCCTCCTACGAGCAGTACTTC. Filled out from reference TRBV5-6 and TRBJ2-7, the complete variable domain reads DAGVTQSPTHLIKTRGQQVTLRCSPKSGHDTVSWYQQALGQGPQFIFQYYEEEERQRGNFPDRFSGHQFPNYSSELNVNALLLGDSALYLCASSLPGLASYEQYFGPGTRLTVT.

The J gene is TRBJ1-2, the V gene TRBV5-1, with D unresolved. This CDR3 is built from 14 residues. CDR1 is SGHRS and CDR2 is YFSETQ in the germline V gene. V was cut by 1 base and J by 3 bases, with 10 bases left in between. In DNA, the CDR3 is TGCGCCAGCAGCTTGACCAACGGGGACTATGGCTACACCTTC. This encodes CASSLTNGDYGYTF.

This clonotype appeared once. The rearrangement links TRBV5-1 to TRBJ2-3; 10 positions agree with TRBD2. Per the germline V gene, CDR1 is SGHRS and CDR2 is YFSETQ. This CDR3 is 14 amino acids long. The ends lost 0 bases at V and 14 bases at J; junction bases unmatched: 9. The CDR3: CASSLASGRDSRYF. The DNA of the CDR3 is TGCGCCAGCAGCTTGGCTAGCGGGAGAGATAGTCGGTATTTT.

The chain links TRBV20-1 to TRBJ2-5; a possible D gene is TRBD1 (6 bases). V dropped 3 bases and J dropped 1 base, with 9 bases sitting between them. Germline loops: CDR1 DFQATT, CDR2 SNEGSKA (reference sequence). CDR3 length: 13 residues. The CDR3 spells CSARQGGQETQYF. CDR3 DNA: TGCAGTGCTAGGCAAGGGGGCCAAGAGACCCAGTACTTC.

This clonotype appeared a single time. The junction shows a germline mismatch at one end, possibly a read error. V is TRBV10-3 and J is TRBJ1-1; 12 bases align to TRBD1. The CDR3 has 15 amino acids. Germline V lookup: CDR1 ENHRY, CDR2 SYGVKD. The CDR3 protein is CASSASGTGGEKAFF. The CDR3 DNA follows: TGTGCCAGCAGTGCCTCCGGGACAGGGGGCGAGAAAGCTTTCTTT.

The chain links TRBV20-1 to TRBJ2-7, with 10 bases identical to TRBD2. With V trimmed by 5 bases and J by 5 bases, 12 bases remained unmatched. The CDR3 runs to 15 residues. Germline V gene data show CDR1 as DFQATT and CDR2 as SNEGSKA (reference sequence). The CDR3 coding sequence is TGCAGTGCTGACGAGCGGGGGGGCCGCGTAGACGAGCAGTACTTC. Its translation: CSADERGGRVDEQYF.

This clonotype was found a few times. The rearrangement uses TRBV20-1 and TRBJ1-6; possibly TRBD1 for D (5 bases). Germline loops: CDR1 DFQATT, CDR2 SNEGSKA (reference sequence). The CDR3 loop spans 16 amino acids. V was trimmed by 0 bases and J by 9 bases, leaving 18 bases between them. The CDR3 spells CSAREPKQGSGSPLHF. The CDR3 DNA reads TGCAGTGCTAGAGAGCCTAAGCAGGGAAGCGGTTCACCCCTCCACTTT.

This clonotype has more than one count but fewer than ten. The rearrangement links TRBV9 to TRBJ2-7; a weak D match, TRBD1 (6 bases). The ends were cut back, 4 bases at V and 0 bases at J, with 17 bases in the middle. Germline V gene data show CDR1 as SGDLS and CDR2 as YYNGEE. This CDR3 spans 16 amino acids. The CDR3 is CASSPHRDKPSYEQYF. CDR3 bases: TGTGCCAGCAGCCCCCACCGGGACAAGCCCTCCTACGAGCAGTACTTC.

The chain carries TRBV5-1 and TRBJ2-2; TRBD2 agrees at 8 bases. Germline V lookup: CDR1 SGHRS, CDR2 YFSETQ. The CDR3 consists of 14 residues. Trimming at V came to 4 bases and at J to 5 bases, leaving 4 bases not matched to a gene. Here the CDR3 reads CASSPGLVTGELFF. In DNA, the CDR3 is TGCGCCAGCAGCCCGGGACTAGTGACCGGGGAGCTGTTTTTT.

This clonotype has just a few counts. The J gene is TRBJ2-5, the V gene TRBV29-1, with 10 bases fitting TRBD2. V was pared by 6 bases and J by 4 bases, with 5 bases of the junction left unmatched. Germline V gene lookup returns CDR1 SQVTM and CDR2 ANQGSEA. This CDR3 has 13 residues. CDR3 sequence reads: CSVSAGGRETQYF. In DNA form, the CDR3 reads TGCAGCGTATCAGCGGGGGGGAGAGAGACCCAGTACTTC. Filled out from reference TRBV29-1 and TRBJ2-5, the complete variable domain reads SAVISQKPSRDICQRGTSLTIQCQVDSQVTMMFWYRQQPGQSLTLIATANQGSEATYESGFVIDKFPISRPNLTFSTLTVSNMSPEDSSIYLCSVSAGGRETQYFGPGTRLLVL.

The chain carries TRBV9 and TRBJ1-2; 7 bases are a match to TRBD1. J gave up 4 bases and V 4 bases, and 10 bases lay outside the gene matches. This CDR3 is built from 15 residues. CDR1 is SGDLS, CDR2 YYNGEE, per germline. The CDR3 bases are TGTGCCAGCAGCCAAGGGGGGGCAGGGGGCTATGGCTACACCTTC. Amino acid sequence: CASSQGGAGGYGYTF.

The chain uses TRBV5-8 and TRBJ2-5; D may be TRBD1 or TRBD2 (7 bases each). V lost 4 bases, J lost 0 bases, and 10 bases lay in between. The CDR3 sequence is 14 residues long. Germline CDR1 SGHTS, CDR2 YDEGEE. The CDR3 bases are TGTGCCAGCAGCCCAGGGGGGGACCAAGAGACCCAGTACTTC. Residues: CASSPGGDQETQYF. The full variable domain, in which reference TRBV5-8 and TRBJ2-5 provide the parts outside the CDR3, is EAGVTQSPTHLIKTRGQQATLRCSPISGHTSVYWYQQALGLGLQFLLWYDEGEERNRGNFPPRFSGRQFPNYSSELNVNALELEDSALYLCASSPGGDQETQYFGPGTRLLVL.

This chain connects TRBV12-3 or TRBV12-4 to TRBJ2-5, with D perhaps assigned TRBD1 or TRBD2 (6 bases each). The CDR3 is 13 amino acids. V lost 2 bases to trimming and J lost 5 bases, with 9 bases between them. CDR3 sequence reads: CASSLTGTETQYF. The CDR3 nucleotides read TGTGCCAGCAGTTTAACAGGGACTGAGACCCAGTACTTC.

The chain couples TRBV10-3 to TRBJ2-7; D ambiguous. CDR3 length equals 13 residues. Trimming stripped 3 bases from V and 3 bases from J, with 9 bases between. Germline CDR1 ENHRY, CDR2 SYGVKD. CDR3 amino acids: CAISEGIFYEQYF. In DNA, the CDR3 is TGTGCCATCAGTGAAGGAATCTTCTACGAGCAGTACTTC.

This sequence joins TRBV20-1 and TRBJ2-5; unclear D gene. This CDR3 contains 13 residues. Germline V gene data show CDR1 as DFQATT and CDR2 as SNEGSKA (reference sequence). Trimming pared 1 base from V and 1 base from J, leaving 7 bases between. The CDR3 DNA is TGCAGTGCTAGAGGGCGGCCCCAAGAGACCCAGTACTTC. Translated: CSARGRPQETQYF.

This chain connects TRBV7-9 to TRBJ2-3; either TRBD1 or TRBD2 may fit D (5 bases each). Looked up from germline, CDR1 is SEHNR and CDR2 is FQNEAQ (reference sequence). The CDR3 has 14 residues. V dropped 4 bases and J dropped 4 bases, with 12 bases sitting between them. The CDR3 region is CASSSPVGADTQYF. The CDR3, as DNA: TGTGCCAGCAGCTCCCCGGTGGGGGCAGATACGCAGTATTTT.

The chain carries TRBV5-5 and TRBJ2-5; D remains unclear. Germline CDR1 SGHKS, CDR2 YYEKEE (reference sequence). V dropped 4 bases and J dropped 3 bases, with 19 bases sitting between them. The CDR3 contains 16 residues. The CDR3 loop is CASSQDITTSEETQYF. CDR3 nucleotides: TGTGCCAGCAGCCAAGACATAACGACTTCGGAAGAGACCCAGTACTTC. The full variable domain, in which reference TRBV5-5 and TRBJ2-5 provide the parts outside the CDR3, is DAGVTQSPTHLIKTRGQQVTLRCSPISGHKSVSWYQQVLGQGPQFIFQYYEKEERGRGNFPDRFSARQFPNYSSELNVNALLLGDSALYLCASSQDITTSEETQYFGPGTRLLVL.

The sample holds one count of this clonotype. This chain joins TRBV29-1 and TRBJ2-5; 7 positions match TRBD1. CDR1 is SQVTM and CDR2 is ANQGSEA in the germline V gene. This CDR3 is built from 15 residues. With 3 bases clipped from V and 5 bases from J, the junction kept 12 bases outside the gene matches. The CDR3 loop is CSVDLRKGASETQYF. The CDR3 DNA reads TGCAGCGTTGACCTAAGGAAGGGGGCAAGTGAGACCCAGTACTTC.

This clonotype came up a few times. CDR3 nucleotide sequence: TGTGCCAGCAGCTTTAGACATGGAACTGAAGCTTTCTTT. It is translated as CASSFRHGTEAFF. This chain connects TRBV7-9 to TRBJ1-1; no clear D gene. Trimming removed 3 bases at V and 5 bases at J, with 10 bases between. The CDR3 consists of 13 residues. Looked up from germline, CDR1 is SEHNR and CDR2 is FQNEAQ (reference sequence).

This clonotype was counted between two and nine times. Relative to the germline gene, one junction end is altered; a read error may explain this. This sequence joins TRBV7-7 and TRBJ1-5; TRBD1 might be the D (5 bases). CDR1 and CDR2 from the germline V gene are SSHAT and FNYEAQ (reference sequence). The CDR3 extends over 17 amino acids. CDR3 sequence reads: CASSPEGPICSNQPQHF. CDR3 sequence (DNA): TGTGCTAGCAGCCCGGAGGGACCGATATGCAGCAATCAGCCCCAGCATTTT.

The chain links TRBV5-6 to TRBJ2-7; TRBD1 is a possible D gene (6 bases). In germline, CDR1 is SGHDT, CDR2 YYEEEE. Trimming removed 4 bases at V and 2 bases at J, with 13 bases between. There are 14 residues in the CDR3. The CDR3 nucleotides read TGTGCCAGCAGCATGGACAGCCGAACCTACGAGCAGTACTTC. Protein sequence: CASSMDSRTYEQYF.

This clonotype has only a few counts. An end of the junction differs from the germline gene, which may be a read error. The V gene is TRBV7-7, the J gene TRBJ1-1, with a tentative D call TRBD1 (6 bases). The CDR3 length is 13 residues. The germline V gene has CDR1 SSHAT and CDR2 FNYEAQ (reference sequence). The CDR3 here is CASSFQQGTEAFF. The DNA for the CDR3 is TGTGCTAGCAGCTTTCAACAGGGCACTGAAGCTTTCTTT.

The chain joins TRBV20-1 to TRBJ2-5; D tentatively reads TRBD1 or TRBD2 (5 bases each). The length of the CDR3 is 14 residues. V shed 5 bases and J shed 9 bases, with 22 bases lying between them. The germline V gene encodes CDR1 DFQATT and CDR2 SNEGSKA (reference sequence). CDR3 DNA sequence: TGCAGTGCTTCTAGGGGTCTGGGAATGGGGGCCCAGTACTTC. Amino acids: CSASRGLGMGAQYF.

This clonotype has more than one count but fewer than ten. The V gene is TRBV29-1, the J gene TRBJ2-2; D may be TRBD1 (5 bases). Germline lookup yields CDR1 SQVTM and CDR2 ANQGSEA. This CDR3 is built from 13 residues. Deletions cut 3 bases from V and 4 bases from J, with 9 bases between. The CDR3 DNA follows: TGCAGCGTTGATGAAGGGGTCACCGGGGAGCTGTTTTTT. It is translated as CSVDEGVTGELFF.

The chain is built from TRBV2 and TRBJ1-5; D is possibly TRBD1 (6 bases). The V gene's germline CDR1 is SNHLY and CDR2 FYNNEI. The V end was cut by 8 bases, the J end by 7 bases, with 18 bases between. This CDR3 has 14 residues. As DNA, the CDR3 is TGTGCCAGCGGGGGCGTTGGGGGTCGGCAGCCCCAGCATTTT. Protein: CASGGVGGRQPQHF.

There are many counts of this clonotype. This sequence joins TRBV29-1 and TRBJ1-1, with D unclear. V was cut by 4 bases and J by 1 base, with 7 bases left in between. Germline-derived CDR1 and CDR2 are SQVTM and ANQGSEA. The CDR3 loop spans 12 amino acids. The CDR3 sequence is CSVGYRNTEAFF. The CDR3 DNA sequence: TGCAGCGTTGGTTATCGGAACACTGAAGCTTTCTTT.

The chain joins TRBV20-1 to TRBJ1-3; 9 bases fit TRBD1. Per the germline V gene, CDR1 is DFQATT and CDR2 is SNEGSKA (reference sequence). CDR3 length: 16 amino acids. V lost 1 base and J lost 0; bases outside the gene matches: 4. The chain's CDR3 is CSARATTGGSGNTIYF. The CDR3 nucleotides are TGCAGTGCTAGAGCCACGACAGGGGGCTCTGGAAACACCATATATTTT.